The 16 T cell receptor beta chains below all came from one sample that was sequenced in a study of blood T cells in healthy people across ages. Through a sample-barcoded 5' primer and a J-beta primer mix, a second PCR was run for roughly 7 to 12 cycles. TCRdb re-called the 5' RACE reads through MiXCR, storing one row per CDR3 protein. The table shows hundreds of thousands of distinct CDR3 sequences, with around 21% occurring only once. Sample: blood. The receptors here all came from a man between 65 and 85 years old in good health.

The DNA of the CDR3 is TGTGCCATCACCGAGACAGGGACCTCCTACGAGCAGTACTTC. Translation: CAITETGTSYEQYF. The J gene is TRBJ2-7, the V gene TRBV10-3; TRBD1 aligns across 7 bases. CDR3 length: 14 residues. The germline CDR1 and CDR2 sequences are ENHRY and SYGVKD. V lost 7 bases to trimming and J lost 0 bases; unmatched junction nucleotides: 6.

This clonotype was detected many times. This chain connects TRBV5-1 to TRBJ2-5; no clear D gene. The V end was cut by 2 bases, the J end by 1 base, with 12 bases between. From germline, CDR1 is SGHRS and CDR2 YFSETQ. The CDR3 totals 15 residues. CDR3 coding DNA: TGCGCCAGCAGCTTTGACGGCCGATCCCAAGAGACCCAGTACTTC. Amino acids: CASSFDGRSQETQYF.

This clonotype was seen a handful of times. The gene calls are TRBV11-2 and TRBJ2-3; 9 bases line up with TRBD2. After removal of 1 base from V and 2 bases from J, the junction contained 4 bases not matched to a gene. The CDR3 consists of 16 residues. Looked up from germline, CDR1 is SGHAT and CDR2 is FQNNGV. The DNA for the CDR3 is TGTGCCAGCAGCTTAGGGCTAGCGGGGATCACAGATACGCAGTATTTT. Translation: CASSLGLAGITDTQYF. The full variable domain, rest sourced from reference TRBV11-2 and TRBJ2-3, is EAGVAQSPRYKIIEKRQSVAFWCNPISGHATLYWYQQILGQGPKLLIQFQNNGVVDDSQLPKDRFSAERLKGVDSTLKIQPAKLEDSAVYLCASSLGLAGITDTQYFGPGTRLTVL.

The gene calls are TRBV4-1 and TRBJ2-3; possible D gene TRBD2, 6 bases. This CDR3 has 19 residues. Germline values: CDR1 MGHRA, CDR2 YSYEKL. V was pared by 0 bases and J by 2 bases, with 21 bases between. CDR3 DNA: TGCGCCAGCAGCCAAGACCCCTTGGAGGGGCTCACCAACACAGATACGCAGTATTTT. Translated, it gives CASSQDPLEGLTNTDTQYF.

This clonotype showed up just a few times. V usage is TRBV6-1 and J usage is TRBJ1-4, with 8 bases that match TRBD1. This CDR3 has 17 residues. Unmatched junction bases numbered 10, after V lost 5 bases and J lost 2 bases. Germline V CDR1 and CDR2: MNHNS, SASEGT. In nucleotides, the CDR3 is TGTGCCAGCAGTCCTCGGACAGGGATGTATACTAATGAAAAACTGTTTTTT. The encoded protein is CASSPRTGMYTNEKLFF.

J is TRBJ2-5 and V is TRBV2; TRBD2 matches at 10 bases. This CDR3 spans 14 amino acids. J lost 1 base, V lost 7 bases, and 3 bases had no gene match. Germline assignment: CDR1 SNHLY and CDR2 FYNNEI. Here the CDR3 reads CASKSGRVQETQYF. CDR3 DNA sequence: TGTGCCAGCAAAAGCGGGAGGGTCCAAGAGACCCAGTACTTC. The entire variable domain, with the rest obtained from reference TRBV2 and TRBJ2-5, is as follows: EPEVTQTPSHQVTQMGQEVILRCVPISNHLYFYWYRQILGQKVEFLVSFYNNEISEKSEIFDDQFSVERPDGSNFTLKIRSTKLEDSAMYFCASKSGRVQETQYFGPGTRLLVL.

The chain uses TRBV2 and TRBJ2-7, with 10 bases identical to TRBD2. The CDR3 runs 15 residues. The germline gives CDR1 SNHLY, CDR2 FYNNEI. The V gene end was trimmed by 6 bases and the J gene end by 1 base; junction bases not matched to a gene: 6. This chain's CDR3 is CASRPTSGISYEQYF. The CDR3 nucleotides are TGTGCCAGCAGGCCCACTAGCGGGATTTCCTACGAGCAGTACTTC.

This clonotype was detected a few times. This chain connects TRBV5-1 to TRBJ2-5, with D possibly being TRBD2 (5 bases). Deletions cut 0 bases from V and 5 bases from J, with 14 bases between. The CDR3 loop spans 15 amino acids. Per germline, CDR1 SGHRS and CDR2 YFSETQ. In DNA form, the CDR3 reads TGCGCCAGCAGCTTGGAGACCCCGTCGGGGGAGACCCAGTACTTC. Its protein is CASSLETPSGETQYF. Using reference TRBV5-1 and TRBJ2-5 for the parts outside the CDR3, the full variable domain is KAGVTQTPRYLIKTRGQQVTLSCSPISGHRSVSWYQQTPGQGLQFLFEYFSETQRNKGNFPGRFSGRQFSNSRSEMNVSTLELGDSALYLCASSLETPSGETQYFGPGTRLLVL.

This clonotype has only a few counts. V is TRBV5-1 and J is TRBJ2-7; maybe TRBD2 (6 bases). The J call may not be correct, given that the DNA end is closer to TRBJ2-1. The V gene's germline CDR1 is SGHRS and CDR2 YFSETQ. This CDR3 is built from 15 residues. CDR3 nucleotides: TGCGCCAGCAGCTTGGCAGCGGGCGTGGGGGGTGAGCAGTTCTTC. Translation: CASSLAAGVGGEQFF.

The chain recombines TRBV12-3 or TRBV12-4 with TRBJ2-5, with TRBD2 matching over 7 bases. With V trimmed by 6 bases and J by 0 bases, 4 bases remained unmatched. The CDR3 runs 14 residues. The CDR3 bases are TGTGCCAGCAGCCGTAGCGGGTACCAAGAGACCCAGTACTTC. Translation: CASSRSGYQETQYF.

This sequence joins TRBV5-1 and TRBJ1-1, with D possibly matching TRBD1 (6 bases). The CDR3 runs 14 residues. Germline V gene lookup returns CDR1 SGHRS and CDR2 YFSETQ. Trimming removed 5 bases from V and 0 bases from J, with 11 bases in between. CDR3 nucleotides: TGCGCCAGCAGGTGGACAGCCCTGAACACTGAAGCTTTCTTT. This encodes CASRWTALNTEAFF.

This clonotype turned up a few times. The gene calls are TRBV20-1 and TRBJ2-3; 8 bases are a match to TRBD2. The J segment lost 3 bases and the V segment lost 3 bases, leaving 8 bases of the junction unmatched. Per germline, CDR1 DFQATT and CDR2 SNEGSKA (reference sequence). The CDR3 extends over 15 amino acids. CDR3 sequence reads: CSASGRARNTDTQYF. CDR3 DNA: TGCAGTGCTAGCGGGAGGGCCAGAAATACAGATACGCAGTATTTT.

This chain joins TRBV7-3 and TRBJ2-3; 11 nucleotides agree with TRBD2. The junction had 8 bases not matched to a gene; V was cut back by 5 bases and J by 7 bases. The CDR3 is 15 residues long. CDR1 and CDR2 from the germline V gene are SGHTA and FQGTGA. This CDR3 reads CASSPTSGGIYTQYF. In DNA form, the CDR3 reads TGTGCCAGCAGCCCAACTAGCGGGGGTATTTATACGCAGTATTTT.

The chain combines TRBV3-1 with TRBJ2-1, with 9 bases that match TRBD1. The CDR3 totals 14 residues. V gave up 8 bases and J gave up 5 bases; unmatched junction bases: 7. CDR1 and CDR2 from the germline V gene are LGHDT and YNNKEL (reference sequence). For the CDR3, the DNA is TGTGCCAGCCAGGACAGGGGAGTAGACAATGAGCAGTTCTTC. Encoded protein: CASQDRGVDNEQFF.

This rearrangement joins TRBV27 to TRBJ2-7; 10 bases agree with TRBD2. Germline V gene sequence: CDR1 MNHEY, CDR2 SMNVEV (reference sequence). The length of the CDR3 is 16 residues. Trimming took 3 bases from V and 5 from J; bases not matched to a gene: 10. The CDR3 DNA is TGTGCCAGCAGTTTTTATAGAGGGACTAGCGACCACGAGCAGTACTTC. Translated, it gives CASSFYRGTSDHEQYF.

This clonotype was observed many times. The chain uses TRBV24-1 and TRBJ2-1, with TRBD2 matching over 7 bases. The CDR3 contains 14 residues. Per the germline V gene, CDR1 is KGHDR and CDR2 is SFDVKD. V shed 9 bases and J 5 bases; nucleotides not matched to a gene: 9. The CDR3 loop reads CATGVSGGNNEQFF. The CDR3 nucleotides read TGTGCCACCGGAGTGTCGGGAGGTAACAATGAGCAGTTCTTC.